Listed below are T cell receptor beta chains from one sample, sequenced in a study of T cell responses to AZD1222 COVID-19 vaccine. Sequenced by immunoSEQ multiplex PCR; TCRdb stores in-frame clones only, minus some. Counted here are some 130,000 clones, roughly 92% occurring once; the ten biggest clones make up more than 4.5%. Source: peripheral blood, taken on day 0 of AZD1222 vaccination. Source of these receptors: an adult in good health. Both conserved end residues are part of each CDR3. Fields, in order: J gene, D gene, V gene, CDR3 protein. D genes are given only for firm matches.

>TRBJ1-1|.|TRBV5-4
CASSLPGGGRTAEAFF
>TRBJ2-6|.|TRBV10-3
CAISGAGANVLTF
>TRBJ2-7|TRBD1|TRBV2
CASSWTGGDYEQYF
>TRBJ1-5|.|TRBV19
CASSANRYSNQPQHF
>TRBJ2-7|TRBD1|TRBV6-5
CASRAGQGYEQYF
>TRBJ1-1|.|TRBV7-9
CASSYTEAFF
>TRBJ1-1|TRBD1|TRBV18
CASSPPTGDRTEAFF
>TRBJ1-2|.|TRBV12-5
CASGLDSGYTF
>TRBJ1-1|.|TRBV28
CATEVITTEAFF
>TRBJ1-3|.|TRBV19
CASKWISGNTIYF
>TRBJ1-2|TRBD1|TRBV6-5
CASKATGVIGYTF
>TRBJ2-2|.|TRBV12-5
CASGSGSGELFF
>TRBJ1-6|TRBD1|TRBV19
CASSVRQGSNSPLHF
>TRBJ1-5|.|TRBV28
CASSEVGAGGNQPQHF
>TRBJ2-1|.|TRBV4-1
CASSQVREPNEQFF
>TRBJ2-7|.|TRBV11-2
CASSPVAYEQYF
>TRBJ2-1|TRBD2|TRBV3-1/TRBV3-2
CASSQVLRAGGPHEQFF
>TRBJ2-7|TRBD1|TRBV13
CASSREGQGYEQYF
>TRBJ2-1|TRBD1|TRBV7-9
CASSSDPTGGTYNEQFF
>TRBJ2-3|TRBD1|TRBV30
CAPSPPRRTGTPDTQYF
>TRBJ2-6|.|TRBV20-1
CSATDAGANVLTF
>TRBJ1-2|.|TRBV9
CASSVGPDPKDYGYTF
>TRBJ2-1|TRBD1|TRBV12-5
CASGLVRSDRERNEQFF